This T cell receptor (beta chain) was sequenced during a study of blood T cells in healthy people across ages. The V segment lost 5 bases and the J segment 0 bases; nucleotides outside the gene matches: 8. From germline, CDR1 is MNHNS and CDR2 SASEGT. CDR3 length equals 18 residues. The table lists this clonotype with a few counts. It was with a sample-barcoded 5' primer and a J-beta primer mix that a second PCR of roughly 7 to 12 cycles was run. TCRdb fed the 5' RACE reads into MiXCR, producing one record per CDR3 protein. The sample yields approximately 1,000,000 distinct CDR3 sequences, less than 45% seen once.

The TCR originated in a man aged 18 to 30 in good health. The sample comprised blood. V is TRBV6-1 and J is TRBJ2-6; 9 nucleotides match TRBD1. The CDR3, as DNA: TGTGCCAGCAGTAAACAGGGGGCCCTCAACTCTGGGGCCAACGTCCTGACTTTC. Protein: CASSKQGALNSGANVLTF.